This T cell receptor beta chain was sequenced in a study of CXCR3-negative and CXCR3-positive naive CD8 T cells. Findings and caveats of the study: Naive CXCR3-positive and CXCR3-negative cells shared similar TRBV-TRBJ usage, unlike memory cells.

Identification of naive CD8+ T cells rested on CD45RO-CCR7+CD27+CD95- status. CDR3 length: 15 amino acids. Germline V gives CDR1 MRHNA, CDR2 SNTAGT. Remarks on this clonotype: Its antigen remains unidentified.

The TRB libraries of cDNA were built by UMI-labeled 5' RACE. Using the 5' RACE reads, TCRdb records one entry per CDR3 protein without DNA. The sample table includes approximately 66,000 distinct CDR3 sequences. The receptor was derived from a human donor in good health. Some clones in this sample may be carry-over from other donors' samples. V gene TRBV6-4 combines with J gene TRBJ2-2; the TCRdb D gene call, TRBD1, has no DNA to confirm it. Source material: naive CXCR3- CD8+ T cells from blood. Described subset: CD45RO-CCR7+CD27+CD95- naive CD8+ T cells lacking CXCR3 (TNR3-). The CDR3 sequence is CASSVEQGNTGELFF.